Presented here are 13 T cell receptor beta chains from one specimen sequenced in a study of cytomegalovirus exposure and HLA in healthy donors. TCRdb's copy holds only in-frame clones and misses some; the assay was immunoSEQ multiplex PCR. The sample carries 55,000 to 65,000 clones, 80% to 95% recorded once. The sequencing input was PBMCs. The receptors were gathered from a man aged 18 to 29 in good health and CMV-seronegative.

This clone was counted once. This chain joins TRBV5-1 and TRBJ2-6; 8 nucleotides match TRBD1. This CDR3 contains 17 residues. Trimming removed 4 bases from V and 3 bases from J; junction bases left unmatched: 9. CDR1 is SGHRS, CDR2 YFSETQ, per germline. The CDR3 sequence is CASSPAGQGGGANVLTF. The CDR3 DNA is TGCGCCAGCAGCCCCGCCGGACAGGGTGGTGGGGCCAACGTCCTGACTTTC.

As for this clone: This same CDR3 is encoded by further DNA sequences in the sample. The chain carries TRBV7-2 and TRBJ2-3; D gene unclear. With 1 base removed from V and 2 bases from J, the gap between germline ends came to 7 bases. Germline V gene lookup returns CDR1 SGHTA and CDR2 FQGNSA. The CDR3 runs 14 residues. For the CDR3, the DNA is TGTGCCAGCAGCTTAGGGAGACCCACAGATACGCAGTATTTT. Residues: CASSLGRPTDTQYF.

The chain is built from TRBV10-1 and TRBJ2-1, with 14 bases lining up with TRBD2. This CDR3 is 18 amino acids long. V gave up 4 bases and J gave up 3 bases; unmatched junction bases: 8. Per germline, CDR1 WNHNN and CDR2 SYGVQD (reference sequence). CDR3 nucleotide sequence: TGCGCCAGCAGTGCAACCGGGACTAGCGGGGGAAGCTACAATGAGCAGTTCTTC. Its protein product is CASSATGTSGGSYNEQFF.

This clone is a singleton in its sample. This chain joins TRBV18 and TRBJ2-7; D call uncertain. The germline gives CDR1 KGHSH, CDR2 LQKENI. Trimming removed 3 bases at V and 3 bases at J, with 15 bases between. The CDR3 spans 15 residues. CDR3 in amino acids: CASSPPARVNYEQYF. DNA of the CDR3: TGTGCCAGCTCACCCCCGGCCCGGGTCAACTACGAGCAGTACTTC.

CDR3 DNA sequence: TGTGCCAGCAGCCTCTCAGGAGACAGGGGGCATGGCTACACCTTC. It is translated as CASSLSGDRGHGYTF. The rearrangement joins TRBV14 to TRBJ1-2; 10 nucleotides align to TRBD1. Germline V gene lookup returns CDR1 SGHDN and CDR2 FVKESK. V shed 4 bases and J 6 bases; nucleotides not matched to a gene: 8. This CDR3 has 15 amino acids.

The V and J genes are TRBV13 and TRBJ1-4; the D is unclear. V dropped 3 bases and J dropped 7 bases, with 6 bases sitting between them. Germline assignment: CDR1 PRHDT and CDR2 FYEKMQ (reference sequence). The CDR3 length is 12 residues. In DNA, the CDR3 is TGTGCCAGCAGCTTCGGTGTTGAAAAACTGTTTTTT. Encoded protein: CASSFGVEKLFF.

This clone showed up just once. This sequence joins TRBV5-5 and TRBJ2-7; D perhaps matches TRBD1 (7 bases). V lost 3 bases, J lost 11 bases, and 24 bases lay in between. CDR1 is SGHKS, CDR2 YYEKEE, per germline (reference sequence). CDR3 length: 15 amino acids. The DNA of the CDR3 is TGTGCCAGCAGCTCCCGGACAGGCGGAGGGTTAGAGGAGTACTTC. It codes for CASSSRTGGGLEEYF.

The chain carries TRBV9 and TRBJ2-7, with D possibly being TRBD1 (6 bases). The germline V gene has CDR1 SGDLS and CDR2 YYNGEE. With 4 bases removed from V and 3 bases from J, the gap between germline ends came to 17 bases. This CDR3 spans 15 amino acids. Here the CDR3 reads CASSPKRDINYEQYF. CDR3 DNA sequence: TGTGCCAGCAGCCCGAAACGGGACATAAACTACGAGCAGTACTTC.

This chain uses TRBV28 with TRBJ2-3, with a tentative D call TRBD1 (7 bases). CDR3 length equals 15 residues. Germline CDR1 MDHEN, CDR2 SYDVKM. V dropped 6 bases and J dropped 6 bases, with 19 bases sitting between them. The CDR3, as DNA: TGTGCCAGCAGCCCCTACTGGAGGGGGCAGGATACGCAGTATTTT. Its protein product is CASSPYWRGQDTQYF.

The rearrangement joins TRBV11-2 to TRBJ2-3; D remains unclear. Germline CDR1 is SGHAT and CDR2 is FQNNGV. V lost 1 base and J 4 bases, leaving 9 bases between the germline ends. This CDR3 has 14 amino acids. CDR3 region: CASSLGLSPDTQYF. In DNA, the CDR3 is TGTGCCAGCAGCTTAGGACTCAGTCCAGATACGCAGTATTTT. Using reference TRBV11-2 and TRBJ2-3 for the parts outside the CDR3, the full variable domain is EAGVAQSPRYKIIEKRQSVAFWCNPISGHATLYWYQQILGQGPKLLIQFQNNGVVDDSQLPKDRFSAERLKGVDSTLKIQPAKLEDSAVYLCASSLGLSPDTQYFGPGTRLTVL.

The chain has TRBV7-2 and TRBJ2-7; TRBD1 agrees at 9 bases. From germline, CDR1 is SGHTA and CDR2 FQGNSA. Trimming removed 5 bases from V and 2 bases from J; junction bases left unmatched: 4. The CDR3 covers 14 residues. In DNA, the CDR3 is TGTGCCAGCAGCCGCAGGACAGGGGCCTACGAGCAGTACTTC. It encodes CASSRRTGAYEQYF. Full variable domain (outside the CDR3, taken from reference TRBV7-2 and TRBJ2-7): GAGVSQSPSNKVTEKGKDVELRCDPISGHTALYWYRQSLGQGLEFLIYFQGNSAPDKSGLPSDRFSAERTGGSVSTLTIQRTQQEDSAVYLCASSRRTGAYEQYFGPGTRLTVT.

CDR3 protein: CASSLAFALMDEQYF. CDR3 in DNA: TGTGCCAGCAGCTTGGCCTTTGCCCTAATGGACGAGCAGTACTTC. V usage is TRBV5-5 and J usage is TRBJ2-7, with unresolved D. The CDR3 totals 15 residues. Trimming left V 0 bases short and J 5 bases short, with 15 bases between. Germline V gives CDR1 SGHKS, CDR2 YYEKEE (reference sequence).

This chain uses TRBV5-1 with TRBJ2-7; the match to TRBD1 covers 8 bases. Germline V gives CDR1 SGHRS, CDR2 YFSETQ. This CDR3 has 16 amino acids. Trimming took 4 bases from V and 4 from J; bases not matched to a gene: 13. In DNA, the CDR3 is TGCGCCAGCAGCCTTACCCAGGGGGCTAACGTATACGAGCAGTACTTC. It translates to CASSLTQGANVYEQYF.